This T cell receptor (beta chain) was documented in a study of early T cells in non-severe SARS-CoV-2 infection. With 6 bases removed from V and 0 bases from J, the gap between germline ends came to 8 bases. Germline V CDR1 and CDR2: MNHEY, SVGAGI. The CDR3 loop spans 13 amino acids. TCRdb independently ran MiXCR on the 5' RACE reads; one entry per CDR3 protein. The data hold fewer than 80,000 distinct CDR3 sequences, with 3.5% to 6% observed a single time. There are many counts of this clonotype. This TCR was recovered from an adult who was a healthcare worker with PCR-confirmed SARS-CoV-2 infection or an uninfected control (not recorded which). The donor label of this sample is uncertain. The source material was whole blood, sampled at baseline. The rearrangement links TRBV6-5 to TRBJ1-1; no definite D call. The CDR3 region is CASRARMNTEAFF. The CDR3 nucleotides read TGTGCCAGCAGAGCCAGGATGAACACTGAAGCTTTCTTT.